This TCR beta chain was captured by sequencing in a study of T-cell memory formation after mild COVID-19. Study findings and constraints: Largely, contracting CD4+ clones fell within CM and EM, and contracting CD8+ clones within EMRA.

About this clonotype: Its matching antigen is unknown.

This CDR3 region has 13 residues. V lost 4 bases and J lost 4, with 8 bases in between. With constant-segment primers, 5'RACE yielded cDNA libraries of TCR alpha and TCR beta that carried sample barcodes and UMIs. TCRdb ran MiXCR on the 5' RACE reads and lists one entry per CDR3 protein. The sample has 150,000 to 200,000 distinct CDR3 sequences; about 15% are singletons. The V gene is TRBV12-3 or TRBV12-4, the J gene TRBJ2-1; possible D gene TRBD1, 6 bases. What was sequenced was PBMCs or a T cell subset sorted from them (not recorded which). The clonotype originates from an adult woman who had mild COVID-19 (a few samples of this study predate the infection). Cell type and time point are not known. CDR3 in DNA: TGTGCCAGCAGTTCCGGACAGTACAATGAGCAGTTCTTC. It encodes CASSSGQYNEQFF.